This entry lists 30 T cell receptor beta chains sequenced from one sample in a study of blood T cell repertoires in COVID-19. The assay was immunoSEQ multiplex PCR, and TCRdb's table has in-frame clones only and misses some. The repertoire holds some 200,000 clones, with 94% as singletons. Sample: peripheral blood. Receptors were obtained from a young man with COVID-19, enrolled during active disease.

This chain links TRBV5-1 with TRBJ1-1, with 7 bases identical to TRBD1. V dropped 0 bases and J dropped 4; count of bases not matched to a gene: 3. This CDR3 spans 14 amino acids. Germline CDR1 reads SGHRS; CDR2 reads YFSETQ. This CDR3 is CASSLVQGSTEAFF. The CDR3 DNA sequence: TGCGCCAGCAGCTTGGTACAGGGGTCCACTGAAGCTTTCTTT.

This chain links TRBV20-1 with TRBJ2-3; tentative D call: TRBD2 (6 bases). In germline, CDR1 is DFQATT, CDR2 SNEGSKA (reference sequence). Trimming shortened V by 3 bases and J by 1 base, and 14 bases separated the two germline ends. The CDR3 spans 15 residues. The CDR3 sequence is CSASWPQRGTDTQYF. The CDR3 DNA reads TGCAGTGCTAGTTGGCCCCAGCGGGGCACAGATACGCAGTATTTT.

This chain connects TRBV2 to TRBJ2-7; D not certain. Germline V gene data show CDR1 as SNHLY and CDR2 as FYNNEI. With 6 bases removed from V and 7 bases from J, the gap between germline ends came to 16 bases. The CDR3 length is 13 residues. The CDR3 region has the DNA TGTGCCAGCAGAACAGAAACGCTTTGGGAGCAGTACTTC. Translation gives CASRTETLWEQYF. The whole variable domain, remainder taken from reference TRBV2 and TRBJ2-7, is EPEVTQTPSHQVTQMGQEVILRCVPISNHLYFYWYRQILGQKVEFLVSFYNNEISEKSEIFDDQFSVERPDGSNFTLKIRSTKLEDSAMYFCASRTETLWEQYFGPGTRLTVT.

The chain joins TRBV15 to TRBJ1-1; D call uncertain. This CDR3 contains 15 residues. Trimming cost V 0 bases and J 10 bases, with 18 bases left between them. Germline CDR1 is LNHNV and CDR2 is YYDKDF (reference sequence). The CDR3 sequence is CATSREDLQLKVAFF. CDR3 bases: TGTGCCACCAGCAGAGAGGATTTACAGCTGAAAGTAGCTTTCTTT.

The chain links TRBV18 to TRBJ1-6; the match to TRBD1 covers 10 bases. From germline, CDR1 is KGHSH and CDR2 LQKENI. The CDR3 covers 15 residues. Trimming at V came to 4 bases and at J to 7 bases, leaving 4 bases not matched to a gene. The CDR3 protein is CASSRDRGANSPLHF. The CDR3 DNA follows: TGTGCCAGCTCACGGGACAGGGGAGCAAATTCACCCCTCCACTTT. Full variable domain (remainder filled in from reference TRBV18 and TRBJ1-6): NAGVMQNPRHLVRRRGQEARLRCSPMKGHSHVYWYRQLPEEGLKFMVYLQKENIIDESGMPKERFSAEFPKEGPSILRIQQVVRGDSAAYFCASSRDRGANSPLHFGNGTRLTVT.

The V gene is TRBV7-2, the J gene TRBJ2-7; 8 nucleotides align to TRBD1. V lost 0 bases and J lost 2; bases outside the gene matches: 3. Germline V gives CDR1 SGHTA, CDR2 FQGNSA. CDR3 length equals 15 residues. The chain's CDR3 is CASSLATGDPYEQYF. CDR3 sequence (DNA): TGTGCCAGCAGCTTAGCGACAGGGGATCCCTACGAGCAGTACTTC.

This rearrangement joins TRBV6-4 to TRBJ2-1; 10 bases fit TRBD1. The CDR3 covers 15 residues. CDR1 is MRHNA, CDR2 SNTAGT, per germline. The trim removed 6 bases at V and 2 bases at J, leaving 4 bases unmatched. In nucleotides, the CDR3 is TGTGCCAGCAGAAGCGGACAGGGGGCCTACAATGAGCAGTTCTTC. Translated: CASRSGQGAYNEQFF.

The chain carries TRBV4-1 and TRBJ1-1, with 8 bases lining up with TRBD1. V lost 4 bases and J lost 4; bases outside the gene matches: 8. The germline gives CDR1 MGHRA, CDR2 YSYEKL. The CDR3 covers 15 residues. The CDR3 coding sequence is TGCGCCAGCAGCCGCGACGAGGACAGGGCCACTGAAGCTTTCTTT. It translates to CASSRDEDRATEAFF.

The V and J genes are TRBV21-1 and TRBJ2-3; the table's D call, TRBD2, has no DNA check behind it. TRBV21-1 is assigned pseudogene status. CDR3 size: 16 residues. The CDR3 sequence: CASSTIAGTNTDTQYF. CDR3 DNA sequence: TGTGCCAGCAGCACCATAGCGGGGACGAACACAGATACGCAGTATTTT.

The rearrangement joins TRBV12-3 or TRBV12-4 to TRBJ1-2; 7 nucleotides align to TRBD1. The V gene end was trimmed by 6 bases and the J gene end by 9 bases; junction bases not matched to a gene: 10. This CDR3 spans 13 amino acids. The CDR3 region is CASRAGGKSSYTF. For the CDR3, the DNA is TGTGCCAGCAGGGCAGGGGGTAAGAGCAGCTACACCTTC.

The CDR3 DNA sequence: TGTGCCAGCAGCTCGGATAATAGCGGGGTCAACACCGGGGAGCTGTTTTTT. Its protein is CASSSDNSGVNTGELFF. The rearrangement joins TRBV7-6 to TRBJ2-2, with TRBD2 matching 8 bases. This CDR3 contains 17 residues. Germline assignment: CDR1 SGHVS and CDR2 FNYEAQ. V was pared by 4 bases and J by 2 bases, with 9 bases of the junction left unmatched.

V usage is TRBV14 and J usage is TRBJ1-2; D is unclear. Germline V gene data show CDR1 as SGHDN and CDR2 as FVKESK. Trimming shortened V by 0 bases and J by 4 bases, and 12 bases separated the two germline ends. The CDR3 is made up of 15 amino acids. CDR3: CASSQESHVLYGYTF. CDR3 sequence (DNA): TGTGCCAGCAGCCAAGAGTCACATGTTCTCTATGGCTACACCTTC.

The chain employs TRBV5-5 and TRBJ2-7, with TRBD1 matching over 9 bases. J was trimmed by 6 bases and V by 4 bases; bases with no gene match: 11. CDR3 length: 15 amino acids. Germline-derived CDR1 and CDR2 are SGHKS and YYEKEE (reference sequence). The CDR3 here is CASSPARDRAPEQYF. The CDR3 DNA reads TGTGCCAGCAGCCCGGCGAGGGACAGGGCACCCGAGCAGTACTTC.

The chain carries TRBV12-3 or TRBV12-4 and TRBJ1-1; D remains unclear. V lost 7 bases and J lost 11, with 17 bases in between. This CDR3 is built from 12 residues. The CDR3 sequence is CASTSSHLVAFF. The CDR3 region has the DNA TGTGCCAGCACCTCAAGTCACTTGGTGGCTTTCTTT.

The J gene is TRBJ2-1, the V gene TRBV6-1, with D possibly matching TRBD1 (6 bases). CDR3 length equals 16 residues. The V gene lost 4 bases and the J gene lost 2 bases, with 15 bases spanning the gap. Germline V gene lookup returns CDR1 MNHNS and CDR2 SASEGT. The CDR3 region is CASSVQGQPPYNEQFF. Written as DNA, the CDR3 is TGTGCCAGCAGTGTCCAAGGACAGCCGCCCTACAATGAGCAGTTCTTC.

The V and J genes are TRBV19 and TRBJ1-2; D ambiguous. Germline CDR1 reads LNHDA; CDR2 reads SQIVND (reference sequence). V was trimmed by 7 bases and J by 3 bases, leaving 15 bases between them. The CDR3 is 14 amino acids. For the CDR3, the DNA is TGTGCCAGTAAGGACTTGGGGTCGGACTATGGCTACACCTTC. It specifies CASKDLGSDYGYTF.

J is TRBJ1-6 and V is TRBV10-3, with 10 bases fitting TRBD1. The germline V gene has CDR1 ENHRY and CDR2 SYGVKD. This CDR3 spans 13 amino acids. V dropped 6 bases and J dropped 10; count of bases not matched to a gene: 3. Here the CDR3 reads CAIRTGGESPLHF. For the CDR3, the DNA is TGTGCCATCAGGACAGGGGGCGAGTCACCCCTCCACTTT.

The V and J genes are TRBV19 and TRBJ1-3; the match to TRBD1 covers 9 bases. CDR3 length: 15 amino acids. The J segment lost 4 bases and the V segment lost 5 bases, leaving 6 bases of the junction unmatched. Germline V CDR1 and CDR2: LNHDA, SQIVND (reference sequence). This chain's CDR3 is CASSLDRGSGNTIYF. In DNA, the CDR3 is TGTGCCAGTAGTCTGGACAGGGGCTCCGGAAACACCATATATTTT.

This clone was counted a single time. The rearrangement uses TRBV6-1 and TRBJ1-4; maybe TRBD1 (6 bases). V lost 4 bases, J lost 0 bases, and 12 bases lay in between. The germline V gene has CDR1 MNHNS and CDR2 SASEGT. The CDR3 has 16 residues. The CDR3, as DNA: TGTGCCAGCAGTGGGGACAACAGTGCAACTAATGAAAAACTGTTTTTT. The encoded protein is CASSGDNSATNEKLFF.

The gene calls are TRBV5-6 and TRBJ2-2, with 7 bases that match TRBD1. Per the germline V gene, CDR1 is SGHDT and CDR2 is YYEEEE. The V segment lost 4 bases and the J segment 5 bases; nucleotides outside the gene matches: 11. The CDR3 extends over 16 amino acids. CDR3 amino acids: CASSRARQGSTGELFF. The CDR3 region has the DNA TGTGCCAGCAGCAGGGCTCGACAGGGTTCAACCGGGGAGCTGTTTTTT.

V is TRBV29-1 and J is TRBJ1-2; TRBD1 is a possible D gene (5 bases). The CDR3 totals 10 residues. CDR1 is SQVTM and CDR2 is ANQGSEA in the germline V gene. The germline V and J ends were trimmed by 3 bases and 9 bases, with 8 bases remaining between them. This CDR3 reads CSVEEGSYTF. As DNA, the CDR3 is TGCAGCGTTGAGGAGGGGAGCTACACCTTC.

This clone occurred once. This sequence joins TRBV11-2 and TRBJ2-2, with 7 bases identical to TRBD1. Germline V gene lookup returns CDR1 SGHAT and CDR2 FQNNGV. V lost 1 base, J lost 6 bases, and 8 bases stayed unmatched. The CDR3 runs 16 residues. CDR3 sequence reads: CASSLVAGGRAGELFF. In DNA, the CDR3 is TGTGCCAGCAGCTTAGTCGCAGGGGGAAGGGCCGGGGAGCTGTTTTTT.

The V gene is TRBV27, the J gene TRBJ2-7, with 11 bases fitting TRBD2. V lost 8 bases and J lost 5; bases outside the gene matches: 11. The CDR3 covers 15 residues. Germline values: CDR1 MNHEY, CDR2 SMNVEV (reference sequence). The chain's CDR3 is CASGTSGGTPDEQYF. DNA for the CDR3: TGTGCCAGCGGTACTAGCGGGGGCACCCCTGACGAGCAGTACTTC.

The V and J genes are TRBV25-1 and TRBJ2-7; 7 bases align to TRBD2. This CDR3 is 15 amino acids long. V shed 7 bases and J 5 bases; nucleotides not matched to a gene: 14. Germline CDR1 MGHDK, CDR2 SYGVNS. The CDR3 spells CASIDPGGTGDEQYF. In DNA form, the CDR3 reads TGTGCCAGCATTGACCCCGGGGGGACGGGGGACGAGCAGTACTTC.

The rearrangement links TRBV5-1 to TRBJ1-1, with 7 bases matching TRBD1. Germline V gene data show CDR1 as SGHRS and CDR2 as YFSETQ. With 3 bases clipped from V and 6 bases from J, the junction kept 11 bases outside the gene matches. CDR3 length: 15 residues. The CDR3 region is CASSSQTGLVSEAFF. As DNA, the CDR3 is TGCGCCAGCAGCTCCCAGACAGGGCTCGTCTCTGAAGCTTTCTTT.

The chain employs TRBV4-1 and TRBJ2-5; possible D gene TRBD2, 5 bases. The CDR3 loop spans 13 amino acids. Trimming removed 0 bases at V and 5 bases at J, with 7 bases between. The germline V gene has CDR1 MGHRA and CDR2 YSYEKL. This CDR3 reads CASSQDWEETQYF. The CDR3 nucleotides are TGCGCCAGCAGCCAAGATTGGGAGGAGACCCAGTACTTC.

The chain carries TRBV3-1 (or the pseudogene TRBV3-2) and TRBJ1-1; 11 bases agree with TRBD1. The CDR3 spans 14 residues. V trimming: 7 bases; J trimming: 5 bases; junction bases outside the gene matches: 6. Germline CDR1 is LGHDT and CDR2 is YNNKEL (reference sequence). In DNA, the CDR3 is TGTGCCAGCACCTCGTGGGACAGGGGGACTGAAGCTTTCTTT. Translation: CASTSWDRGTEAFF.

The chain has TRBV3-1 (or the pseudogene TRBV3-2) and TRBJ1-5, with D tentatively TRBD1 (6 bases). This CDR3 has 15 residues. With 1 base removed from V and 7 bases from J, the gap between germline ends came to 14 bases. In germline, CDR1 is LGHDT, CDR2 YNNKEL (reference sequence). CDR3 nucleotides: TGTGCCAGCAGCCAAGGCGGGGGCTCGGGACAGCCCCAGCATTTT. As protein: CASSQGGGSGQPQHF.

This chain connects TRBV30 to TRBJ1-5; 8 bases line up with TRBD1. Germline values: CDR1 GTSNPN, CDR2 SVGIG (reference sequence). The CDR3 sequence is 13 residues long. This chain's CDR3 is CAFGQGWGQPQHF. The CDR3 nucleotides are TGTGCTTTCGGACAGGGTTGGGGTCAGCCCCAGCATTTT.

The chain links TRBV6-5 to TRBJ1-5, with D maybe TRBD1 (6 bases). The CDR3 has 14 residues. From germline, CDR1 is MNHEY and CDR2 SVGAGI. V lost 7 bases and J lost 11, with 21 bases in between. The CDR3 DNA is TGTGCCAGCACCCAGGAAGGGACAACGACAGCCCAGCATTTT. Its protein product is CASTQEGTTTAQHF.